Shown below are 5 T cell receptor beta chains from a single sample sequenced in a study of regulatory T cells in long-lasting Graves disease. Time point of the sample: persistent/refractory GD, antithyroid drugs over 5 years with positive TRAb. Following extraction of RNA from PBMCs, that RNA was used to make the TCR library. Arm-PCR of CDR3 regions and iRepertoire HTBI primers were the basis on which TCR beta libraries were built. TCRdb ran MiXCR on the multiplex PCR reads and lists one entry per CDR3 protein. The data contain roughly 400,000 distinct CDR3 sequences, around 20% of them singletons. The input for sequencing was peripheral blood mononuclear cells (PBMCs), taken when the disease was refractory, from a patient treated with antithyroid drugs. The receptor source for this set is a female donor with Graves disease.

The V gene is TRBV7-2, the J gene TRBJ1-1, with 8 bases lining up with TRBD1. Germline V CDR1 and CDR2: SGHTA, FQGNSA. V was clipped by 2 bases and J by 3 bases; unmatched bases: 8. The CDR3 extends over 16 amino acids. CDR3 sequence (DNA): TGTGCCAGCAGCTTAACTGCAGGGGGCGCCGACACTGAAGCTTTCTTT. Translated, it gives CASSLTAGGADTEAFF. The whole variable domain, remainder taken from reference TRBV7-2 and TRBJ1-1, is GAGVSQSPSNKVTEKGKDVELRCDPISGHTALYWYRQSLGQGLEFLIYFQGNSAPDKSGLPSDRFSAERTGGSVSTLTIQRTQQEDSAVYLCASSLTAGGADTEAFFGQGTRLTVV.

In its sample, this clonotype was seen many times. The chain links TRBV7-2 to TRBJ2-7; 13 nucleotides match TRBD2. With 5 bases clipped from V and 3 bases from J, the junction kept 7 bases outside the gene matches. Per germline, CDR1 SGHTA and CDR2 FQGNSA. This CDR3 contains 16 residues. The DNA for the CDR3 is TGTGCCAGCAGCCCACTAGCGGGAGGGCCTTTCTACGAGCAGTACTTC. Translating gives CASSPLAGGPFYEQYF.

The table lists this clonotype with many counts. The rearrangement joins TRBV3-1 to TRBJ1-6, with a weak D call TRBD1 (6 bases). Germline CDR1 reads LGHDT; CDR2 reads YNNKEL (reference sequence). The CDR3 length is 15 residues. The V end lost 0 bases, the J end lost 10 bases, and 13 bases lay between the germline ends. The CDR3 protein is CASSQDTGIESPLHF. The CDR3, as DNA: TGTGCCAGCAGCCAAGATACAGGGATAGAATCACCCCTCCACTTT.

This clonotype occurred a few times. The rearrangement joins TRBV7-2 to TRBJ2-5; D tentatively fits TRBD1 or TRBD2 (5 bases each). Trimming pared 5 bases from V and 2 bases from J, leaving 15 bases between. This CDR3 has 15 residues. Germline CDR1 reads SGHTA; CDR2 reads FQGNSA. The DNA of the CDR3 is TGTGCCAGCAGCCCCCAGTGGGGGTTACAAGAGACCCAGTACTTC. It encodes CASSPQWGLQETQYF.

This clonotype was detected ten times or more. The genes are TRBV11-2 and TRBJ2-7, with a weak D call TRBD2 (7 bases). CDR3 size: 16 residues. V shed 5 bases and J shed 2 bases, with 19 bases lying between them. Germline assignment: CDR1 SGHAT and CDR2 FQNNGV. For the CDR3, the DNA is TGTGCCAGCAGCCGGGGGGCTAGCGGTACAGCCTACGAGCAGTACTTC. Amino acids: CASSRGASGTAYEQYF.